This is a list of T cell receptor beta chains from one sample in a study of blood T cell repertoires in COVID-19. Here immunoSEQ multiplex PCR was the method, and the copy in TCRdb shows in-frame clones only, minus some. The sample carries hundreds of thousands of clones, 70% to 90% recorded once. The sequencing sample was made of peripheral blood. Every receptor here comes from a woman aged 30 to 39 with COVID-19, enrolled during active disease. CDR3s include the opening cysteine and the closing phenylalanine or tryptophan. D genes are given only for firm matches. Expanded clones get a size class; other rows say once, few or many, or leave the size out.

-	TRBD2	TRBV19	TRBJ2-1	TGTGCCAGTAGTATCGATAGCGGGAGGGGCTCCTACAATGAGCAGTTCTTC	CASSIDSGRGSYNEQFF
once	-	TRBV4-1	TRBJ1-3	TGCGCCAGCAGCCAAGATCTACGACGGGGCTCTGGAAACACCATATATTTT	CASSQDLRRGSGNTIYF
-	-	TRBV29-1	TRBJ1-2	TGCAGCGTCTCCTCACACGAGGTTGGCTACACCTTC	CSVSSHEVGYTF
-	TRBD1	TRBV9	TRBJ1-1	TGTGCCAGCAGCAACCCGGGACAGTCGAACACTGAAGCTTTCTTT	CASSNPGQSNTEAFF
-	TRBD1	TRBV4-3	TRBJ1-2	TGCGCCAGCAGCCTAAGTGGGACAGCAACTCTCAACTATGGCTACACCTTC	CASSLSGTATLNYGYTF
-	TRBD1	TRBV10-3	TRBJ1-6	TGTGCCATCAGTGAGCGGACAGGGTCGGGTTCACCCCTCCACTTT	CAISERTGSGSPLHF
few	TRBD2	TRBV6-4	TRBJ2-1	TGTGCCAGCAGTGACTCGACTAGCGGATACAATGAGCAGTTCTTC	CASSDSTSGYNEQFF
-	-	TRBV6-5	TRBJ2-3	TGTGCCAGCACCGTTCGGGTTGGTGGGACAGATACGCAGTATTTT	CASTVRVGGTDTQYF
-	TRBD1	TRBV27	TRBJ2-1	TGTGCCAGCAGTATGGACAGGGGCTATTACAATGAGCAGTTCTTC	CASSMDRGYYNEQFF
-	TRBD1	TRBV13	TRBJ2-1	TGTGCCAGCAGCAAAGGACAGGGTAATGAGCAGTTCTTC	CASSKGQGNEQFF
-	TRBD2	TRBV5-4	TRBJ2-1	TGTGCCAGCAGCTCCCTAGCGGGGGGGCTTGAGCAGTTCTTC	CASSSLAGGLEQFF
-	-	TRBV5-6	TRBJ1-3	TGTGCCAGCAGCTCAGGAAACACCATATATTTT	CASSSGNTIYF
-	-	TRBV27	TRBJ2-3	TGTGCCAGCAGTTCACAGGCAGATACGCAGTATTTT	CASSSQADTQYF
-	-	TRBV6-6	TRBJ2-5	TGTGCCAGCAGCCAACAGGTGGGGGAGACCCAGTACTTC	CASSQQVGETQYF
-	-	TRBV25-1	TRBJ1-4	TGTGCCAGCAGTGACGGAGGGACCAATGAAAAACTGTTTTTT	CASSDGGTNEKLFF
-	TRBD2	TRBV11-3	TRBJ2-3	TGTGCCAGCAGCACGGGACTAGCGGGCGCACTCACAGATACGCAGTATTTT	CASSTGLAGALTDTQYF
once	TRBD1	TRBV27	TRBJ1-2	TGTGCCAGCAGCCTGACAGGGGGGGGGAACTATGGCTACACCTTC	CASSLTGGGNYGYTF
once	-	TRBV6-4	TRBJ1-5	TGTGCCAGCCCGAGAGGGTCCAATCTCTGCTATAGCAATCAGCCCCAGCATTTT	CASPRGSNLCYSNQPQHF
-	TRBD2	TRBV25-1	TRBJ2-5	TGTGCCAGCAGTGCAGGACTAGCGGGAGCCTTAGAGACCCAGTACTTC	CASSAGLAGALETQYF
-	TRBD1	TRBV19	TRBJ1-2	TGTGCCAGTAGTGGCACAGGGGGCGCGGACTATGGCTACACCTTC	CASSGTGGADYGYTF
-	-	TRBV6-6	TRBJ1-5	TGTGCCAGCAGTTTCGGGGAGCCCCAGCATTTT	CASSFGEPQHF
-	-	TRBV5-6	TRBJ2-5	TGTGCCAGCAGCACGGACACCCAAGAGACCCAGTACTTC	CASSTDTQETQYF
-	-	TRBV12-2	TRBJ1-5	TGTGCAAGTCCCCCTACAGGGGACCTTAATCAGCCCCAGCATTTT	CASPPTGDLNQPQHF
-	TRBD2	TRBV29-1	TRBJ2-3	TGCAGCGTTGACGGCGGGAGGACAGATACGCAGTATTTT	CSVDGGRTDTQYF
-	-	TRBV6-2/TRBV6-3	TRBJ2-1	TGTGCCAGCAGTTTGGGGGGACAGAGCAATGAGCAGTTCTTC	CASSLGGQSNEQFF
-	-	TRBV19	TRBJ1-2	TGTGCCAGTAGTATCCCAGAAAACTATGGCTACACCTTC	CASSIPENYGYTF
-	-	TRBV7-9	TRBJ1-6	TGTGCCAGCACGGGGGCCCGGGGGGGCGGTTCACCCCTCCACTTT	CASTGARGGGSPLHF
once	TRBD2	TRBV7-8	TRBJ2-5	TGTGCCAGCAGAAAACTAGCGGGGACCCAAGAGACCCAGTACTTC	CASRKLAGTQETQYF
-	-	TRBV19	TRBJ1-5	TGTGCCAGTAGTATAAAACGGAGCAATCAGCCCCAGCATTTT	CASSIKRSNQPQHF
-	-	TRBV19	TRBJ1-4	TGTGCCAGTAGTATAGCGACAGGCTCAGCAACTAATGAAAAACTGTTTTTT	CASSIATGSATNEKLFF
once	-	TRBV10-3	TRBJ1-5	TGTGCCATCAGTGAGTCGGTCGGCAGGGGTGGCAATCAGCCCCAGCATTTT	CAISESVGRGGNQPQHF
-	TRBD2	TRBV7-9	TRBJ2-7	TGTGCCAGCAGCTTGGGCGGGGGGCCCTACGAGCAGTACTTC	CASSLGGGPYEQYF
-	-	TRBV2	TRBJ2-3	TGTGCCAGCAGTGGGGAGACAGATACGCAGTATTTT	CASSGETDTQYF
-	TRBD1	TRBV7-2	TRBJ2-7	TGTGCCAGCAGCTTCCGGGACAGGTCCTACGAGCAGTACTTC	CASSFRDRSYEQYF
-	TRBD1	TRBV24-1	TRBJ1-2	TGTGCCACACGACAGGGGCCTAACTATGGCTACACCTTC	CATRQGPNYGYTF
-	-	TRBV5-8	TRBJ1-4	TGTGCCAGCAGCCGGGGGTCGGCTAATGAAAAACTGTTTTTT	CASSRGSANEKLFF
-	TRBD1	TRBV4-3	TRBJ1-2	TGCGCCAGCAGGGGGACAGGGGGCGTAAGTGGCTACACCTTC	CASRGTGGVSGYTF